One sample yielded the 16 T cell receptor beta chains listed below, sequenced in a study of shared clonotypes between healthy human individuals. Using immunoSEQ multiplex PCR, the repertoire was profiled, and TCRdb retains in-frame clones only, with some absent. The sample has about 2.3 million clones, around 92% seen once; the top ten hold approximately 0.41%. The sequenced material came from naive CD4+ T cells from PBMCs. Subset here: CD45RA+ positively selected. These receptors were taken from a young man in good health. Some clones in this sample may be carry-over from other donors' samples.

This chain uses TRBV5-6 with TRBJ2-2; TRBD1 or TRBD2 may be the D gene (5 bases each). This CDR3 has 15 amino acids. Germline-derived CDR1 and CDR2 are SGHDT and YYEEEE. Trimming took 3 bases from V and 2 from J, leaving 11 bases between them. CDR3 bases: TGTGCCAGCAGCTACCAGGGACCCAACACCGGGGAGCTGTTTTTT. It is translated as CASSYQGPNTGELFF.

The gene calls are TRBV5-8 and TRBJ1-4, with D unclear. The V and J ends lost 0 bases and 6 bases respectively, with 6 bases between them. CDR1 and CDR2 (germline): SGHTS, YDEGEE. The CDR3 is 13 amino acids. CDR3 loop: CASSLAGDEKLFF. CDR3 sequence (DNA): TGTGCCAGCAGCTTGGCAGGTGATGAAAAACTGTTTTTT.

This sequence joins TRBV11-3 and TRBJ1-2; TRBD1 matches at 7 bases. The junction had 7 bases not matched to a gene; V was cut back by 5 bases and J by 4 bases. The CDR3 is made up of 14 amino acids. Germline V gene sequence: CDR1 SGHNT, CDR2 YENEEA. CDR3 residues: CASSQGQGGYGYTF. The CDR3 DNA is TGTGCCAGCAGCCAAGGTCAGGGGGGCTATGGCTACACCTTC.

Regarding this clone: The same CDR3 arises from other DNA sequences in this sample as well. This chain uses TRBV30 with TRBJ1-5; 10 nucleotides align to TRBD1. The V gene end was trimmed by 3 bases and the J gene end by 2 bases; junction bases not matched to a gene: 4. CDR1 and CDR2 from the germline V gene are GTSNPN and SVGIG (reference sequence). This CDR3 has 15 amino acids. CDR3 loop: CAWSSGTGGNQPQHF. Here the CDR3 DNA reads TGTGCCTGGAGCTCCGGGACAGGGGGCAATCAGCCCCAGCATTTT.

The gene calls are TRBV7-2 and TRBJ2-7; no definite D call. CDR3 length: 15 amino acids. Germline V lookup: CDR1 SGHTA, CDR2 FQGNSA. The germline V and J ends were trimmed by 7 bases and 2 bases, with 18 bases remaining between them. In DNA form, the CDR3 reads TGTGCCAGCACCGCCCAGATGACTCGCCCCTACGAGCAGTACTTC. Encoded protein: CASTAQMTRPYEQYF.

This chain connects TRBV18 to TRBJ2-7, with D tentatively TRBD2 (6 bases). CDR3 length equals 13 residues. Trimming removed 3 bases from V and 9 bases from J, with 15 bases in between. Germline loops: CDR1 KGHSH, CDR2 LQKENI. The CDR3 loop is CASSPETRKGQYF. In DNA form, the CDR3 reads TGTGCCAGCTCACCTGAGACTAGAAAAGGGCAGTACTTC.

The chain has TRBV11-1 and TRBJ2-1; 10 bases fit TRBD2. Germline CDR1 reads SGHAT; CDR2 reads FQDESV (reference sequence). Unmatched junction bases numbered 11, after V lost 5 bases and J lost 7 bases. The CDR3 sequence is 16 residues long. CDR3 bases: TGTGCCAGCAGCCTGGGGCTAGCGGGAGTTATAAATGAGCAGTTCTTC. This translates into CASSLGLAGVINEQFF.

V and J are TRBV6-1 and TRBJ2-5; D not certain. The germline gives CDR1 MNHNS, CDR2 SASEGT. CDR3 length equals 15 residues. V was shortened by 1 base and J by 1 base, with 10 bases between the two germline ends. The CDR3 is CASSEGMRPQETQYF. As DNA, the CDR3 is TGTGCCAGCAGTGAAGGGATGAGGCCCCAAGAGACCCAGTACTTC.

The V gene is TRBV6-1, the J gene TRBJ1-5; perhaps TRBD1 as D (6 bases). The CDR3 covers 15 residues. The V end was cut by 4 bases, the J end by 3 bases, with 13 bases between. CDR1 and CDR2 from the germline V gene are MNHNS and SASEGT. Written as DNA, the CDR3 is TGTGCCAGCAGTGGGGGGGCCAGGTACAATCAGCCCCAGCATTTT. The encoded protein is CASSGGARYNQPQHF.

This chain links TRBV7-9 with TRBJ1-1, with TRBD1 matching over 7 bases. V was clipped by 5 bases and J by 4 bases; unmatched bases: 10. Germline loops: CDR1 SEHNR, CDR2 FQNEAQ (reference sequence). This CDR3 contains 15 residues. CDR3 sequence: CASSVNRGIITEAFF. CDR3 DNA sequence: TGTGCCAGCAGCGTTAACAGGGGAATAATCACTGAAGCTTTCTTT.

This chain joins TRBV29-1 and TRBJ2-3; D may be TRBD1 or TRBD2 (5 bases each). From germline, CDR1 is SQVTM and CDR2 ANQGSEA. The CDR3 is 16 amino acids. The germline V and J ends were trimmed by 6 bases and 1 base, with 20 bases remaining between them. In DNA form, the CDR3 reads TGCAGCGTCTCCAGCGGACATATCCCCGGCACAGATACGCAGTATTTT. Translating gives CSVSSGHIPGTDTQYF.

This clone was seen once. The V call is TRBV7-3, the J call TRBJ2-1; D not resolved. CDR1 is SGHTA, CDR2 FQGTGA, per germline. V lost 5 bases, J lost 0 bases, and 14 bases lay in between. CDR3 length: 16 amino acids. Here the CDR3 DNA reads TGTGCCAGCAGCGGCTCGGGCGCTCTCTCCTACAATGAGCAGTTCTTC. Its translation: CASSGSGALSYNEQFF.

This chain joins TRBV5-4 and TRBJ2-3, with TRBD2 identical over 9 bases. This CDR3 has 16 residues. V was clipped by 1 base and J by 1 base; unmatched bases: 4. Germline CDR1 is SGHNT and CDR2 is YYREEE (reference sequence). The DNA for the CDR3 is TGTGCCAGCAGCTTGAAATTAGCGGGAGGCACAGATACGCAGTATTTT. It yields the protein CASSLKLAGGTDTQYF.

The chain links TRBV7-8 to TRBJ1-2; D is unresolved. Germline V gives CDR1 SGHVS, CDR2 FQNEAQ. V was trimmed by 1 base and J by 4 bases, leaving 13 bases between them. The CDR3 extends over 15 amino acids. CDR3 in DNA: TGTGCCAGCAGCTTAGGTCCACTCGGTTCCTATGGCTACACCTTC. It is translated as CASSLGPLGSYGYTF.

The genes are TRBV6-1 and TRBJ1-1; D is undetermined. The germline gives CDR1 MNHNS, CDR2 SASEGT. V was trimmed by 8 bases and J by 1 base, leaving 11 bases between them. The CDR3 totals 13 residues. CDR3 in DNA: TGTGCCAGCCTTGTTTTGAGGAACACTGAAGCTTTCTTT. It encodes CASLVLRNTEAFF.

J is TRBJ2-3 and V is TRBV4-2, with 12 positions matching TRBD2. Germline-derived CDR1 and CDR2 are LGHNA and YNFKEQ. The CDR3 is 16 amino acids. Trimming removed 4 bases from V and 4 bases from J; junction bases left unmatched: 6. The CDR3 sequence: CASSPASGRGSDTQYF. The CDR3 bases are TGTGCCAGCAGCCCGGCTAGCGGGAGGGGGTCAGATACGCAGTATTTT.